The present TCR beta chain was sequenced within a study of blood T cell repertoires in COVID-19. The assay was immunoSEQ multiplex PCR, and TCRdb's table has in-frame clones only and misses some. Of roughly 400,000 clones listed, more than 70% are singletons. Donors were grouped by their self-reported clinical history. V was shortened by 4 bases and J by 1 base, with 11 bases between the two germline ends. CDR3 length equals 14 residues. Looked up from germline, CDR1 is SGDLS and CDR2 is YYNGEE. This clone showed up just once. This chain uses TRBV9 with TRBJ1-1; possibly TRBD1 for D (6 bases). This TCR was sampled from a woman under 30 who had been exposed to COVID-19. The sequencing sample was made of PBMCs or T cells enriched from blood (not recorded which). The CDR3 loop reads CASSIGQTNTEAFF. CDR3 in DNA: TGTGCCAGCAGCATCGGACAGACGAACACTGAAGCTTTCTTT. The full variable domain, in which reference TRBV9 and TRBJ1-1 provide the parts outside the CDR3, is DSGVTQTPKHLITATGQRVTLRCSPRSGDLSVYWYQQSLDQGLQFLIQYYNGEERAKGNILERFSAQQFPDLHSELNLSSLELGDSALYFCASSIGQTNTEAFFGQGTRLTVV.